Listed here are 8 T cell receptor beta chains from one sample, sequenced in a study of cytomegalovirus exposure and HLA in healthy donors. PCR amplification relied on 60 Vbeta primers (plus 13 Jbeta primers). Here immunoSEQ multiplex PCR was the method, and the copy in TCRdb shows in-frame clones only, minus some. This repertoire shows about 200,000 clones, 65% to 85% found once; its top ten account for 2.5% to 3%. Sample: PBMCs. These receptors all stem from a man aged 25 to 45 in good health and CMV-seronegative.

This chain joins TRBV27 and TRBJ2-7; a weak D match, TRBD1 (6 bases). Per the germline V gene, CDR1 is MNHEY and CDR2 is SMNVEV (reference sequence). V was trimmed by 7 bases and J by 0 bases, leaving 10 bases between them. This CDR3 is 13 amino acids long. CDR3 amino acids: CASKKGGSYEQYF. The CDR3 DNA reads as TGTGCCAGCAAGAAAGGGGGCTCCTACGAGCAGTACTTC.

CDR3 protein: CASSQVRGQGIEKLFF. CDR3 bases: TGTGCCAGCAGCCAAGTCCGAGGACAGGGTATTGAAAAACTGTTTTTT. V gene TRBV4-2 combines with J gene TRBJ1-4; 8 bases are a match to TRBD1. The CDR3 has 16 amino acids. Germline trimming cut 1 base from V and 7 bases from J; bases unmatched to any gene: 8. In germline, CDR1 is LGHNA, CDR2 YNFKEQ.

This chain joins TRBV5-4 and TRBJ1-1; 8 bases align to TRBD1. V lost 4 bases to trimming and J lost 0 bases; unmatched junction nucleotides: 14. Germline V gene sequence: CDR1 SGHNT, CDR2 YYREEE (reference sequence). This CDR3 has 18 residues. The CDR3 is CASSPGQGRDLMNTEAFF. The CDR3 bases are TGTGCCAGCAGCCCCGGACAGGGCCGGGATCTGATGAACACTGAAGCTTTCTTT.

The chain is built from TRBV5-4 and TRBJ2-5; 9 nucleotides match TRBD1. In germline, CDR1 is SGHNT, CDR2 YYREEE (reference sequence). This CDR3 has 17 residues. J was trimmed by 0 bases and V by 4 bases; bases with no gene match: 10. CDR3 loop: CASSRPVGTGNQETQYF. Written as DNA, the CDR3 is TGTGCCAGCAGCCGCCCCGTGGGGACAGGGAACCAAGAGACCCAGTACTTC.

The chain carries TRBV6-5 and TRBJ2-5; D might be TRBD2 (6 bases). V lost 2 bases and J 3 bases, leaving 10 bases between the germline ends. CDR1 and CDR2 from the germline V gene are MNHEY and SVGAGI. This CDR3 contains 14 residues. The CDR3 DNA sequence: TGTGCCAGCAGTTACAAGGGACTGGAAGAGACCCAGTACTTC. Protein: CASSYKGLEETQYF.

V is TRBV4-1 and J is TRBJ1-2, with unresolved D. Between the trimmed V and J ends, which lost 2 bases and 5 bases, there was a span of 21 bases. The length of the CDR3 is 17 residues. Germline loops: CDR1 MGHRA, CDR2 YSYEKL. The CDR3 loop reads CASSQSYAMGSRYGYTF. CDR3 sequence (DNA): TGCGCCAGCAGCCAAAGTTACGCCATGGGCAGCCGATATGGCTACACCTTC.

J is TRBJ1-6 and V is TRBV9; possible D gene TRBD1, 6 bases. V was clipped by 0 bases and J by 10 bases, with 14 bases between them. Germline CDR1 reads SGDLS; CDR2 reads YYNGEE. The CDR3 covers 15 residues. CDR3 nucleotides: TGTGCCAGCAGCGTAGCTACTGAGGGGGACTCACCCCTCCACTTT. Amino acid sequence: CASSVATEGDSPLHF.

By share of the sample, this clone is medium-sized. The rearrangement uses TRBV27 and TRBJ2-2, with a tentative D call TRBD2 (5 bases). The length of the CDR3 is 14 residues. Germline V lookup: CDR1 MNHEY, CDR2 SMNVEV (reference sequence). The V end lost 7 bases, the J end lost 4 bases, and 13 bases lay between the germline ends. CDR3 nucleotides: TGTGCCAGCACTCACCGGACTGGCACCGGGGAGCTGTTTTTT. Translation gives CASTHRTGTGELFF.